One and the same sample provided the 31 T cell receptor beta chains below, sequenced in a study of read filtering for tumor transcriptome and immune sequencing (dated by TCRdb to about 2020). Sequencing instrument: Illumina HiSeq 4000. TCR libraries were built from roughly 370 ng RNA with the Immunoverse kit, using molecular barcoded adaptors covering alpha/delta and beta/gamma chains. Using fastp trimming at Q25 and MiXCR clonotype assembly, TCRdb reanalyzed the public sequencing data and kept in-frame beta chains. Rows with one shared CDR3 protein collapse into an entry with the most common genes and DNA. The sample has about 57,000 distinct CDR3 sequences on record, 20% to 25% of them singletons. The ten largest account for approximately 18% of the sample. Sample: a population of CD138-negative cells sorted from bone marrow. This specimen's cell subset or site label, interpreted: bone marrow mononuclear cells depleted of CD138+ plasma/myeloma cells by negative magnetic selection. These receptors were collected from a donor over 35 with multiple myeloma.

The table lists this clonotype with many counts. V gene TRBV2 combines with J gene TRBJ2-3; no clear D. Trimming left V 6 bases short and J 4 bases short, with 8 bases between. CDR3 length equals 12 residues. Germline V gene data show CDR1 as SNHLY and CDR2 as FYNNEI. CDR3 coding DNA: TGTGCCAGCAGCGGAACCTCAGATACGCAGTATTTT. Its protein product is CASSGTSDTQYF.

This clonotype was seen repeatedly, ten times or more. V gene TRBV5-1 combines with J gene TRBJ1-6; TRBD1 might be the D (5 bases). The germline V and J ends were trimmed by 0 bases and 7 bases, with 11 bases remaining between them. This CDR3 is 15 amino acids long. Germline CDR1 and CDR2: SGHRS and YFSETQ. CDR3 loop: CASSLDDSKNSPLHF. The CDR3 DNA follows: TGCGCCAGCAGCTTGGATGACAGCAAAAATTCACCCCTCCACTTT.

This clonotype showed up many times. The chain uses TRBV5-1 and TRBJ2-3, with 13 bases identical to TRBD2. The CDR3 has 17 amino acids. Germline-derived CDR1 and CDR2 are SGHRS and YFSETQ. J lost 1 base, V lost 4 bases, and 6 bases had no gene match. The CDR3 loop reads CASSPWTSGGRTDTQYF. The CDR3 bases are TGCGCCAGCAGCCCTTGGACTAGCGGGGGCCGCACAGATACGCAGTATTTT.

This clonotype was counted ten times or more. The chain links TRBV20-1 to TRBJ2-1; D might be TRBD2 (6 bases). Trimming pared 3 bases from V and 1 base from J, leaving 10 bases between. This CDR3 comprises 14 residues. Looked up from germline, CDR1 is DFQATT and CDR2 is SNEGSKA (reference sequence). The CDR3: CSASGRGSYNEQFF. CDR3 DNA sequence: TGCAGTGCTAGCGGGAGAGGTTCCTACAATGAGCAGTTCTTC.

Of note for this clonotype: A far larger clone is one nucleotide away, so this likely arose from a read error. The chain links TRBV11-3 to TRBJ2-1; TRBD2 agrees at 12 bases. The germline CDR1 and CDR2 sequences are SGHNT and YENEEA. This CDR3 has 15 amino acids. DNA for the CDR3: TGTGCCAGCAGCCAGACTAGCGGGAGTAACAATGATCAGTTCTTC. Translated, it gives CASSQTSGSNNDQFF.

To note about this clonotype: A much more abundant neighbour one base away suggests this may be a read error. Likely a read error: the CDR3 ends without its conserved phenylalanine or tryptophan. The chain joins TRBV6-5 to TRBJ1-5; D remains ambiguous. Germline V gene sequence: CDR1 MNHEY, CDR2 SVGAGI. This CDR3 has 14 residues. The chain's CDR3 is CVSSYKRTDQPQHV. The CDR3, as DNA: TGTGTCAGCAGTTACAAGAGAACGGATCAGCCCCAGCATGTT.

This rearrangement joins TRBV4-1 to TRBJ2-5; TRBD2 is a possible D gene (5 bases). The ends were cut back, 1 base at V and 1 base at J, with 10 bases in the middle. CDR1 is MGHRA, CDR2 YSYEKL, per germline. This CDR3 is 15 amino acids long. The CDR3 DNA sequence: TGCGCCAGCAGCCAAGCAACGGGAACCCAAGAGACCCAGTACTTC. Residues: CASSQATGTQETQYF.

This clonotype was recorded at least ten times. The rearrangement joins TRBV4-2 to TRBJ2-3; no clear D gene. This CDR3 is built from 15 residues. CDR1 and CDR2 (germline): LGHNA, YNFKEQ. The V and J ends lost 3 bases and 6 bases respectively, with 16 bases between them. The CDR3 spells CASSQEAGAGDTQYF. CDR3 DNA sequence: TGTGCCAGCAGCCAGGAAGCAGGAGCTGGGGATACGCAGTATTTT.

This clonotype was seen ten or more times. The CDR3 DNA reads TGCGCCAGCAGCCCCCTGGCGGGAGGGAAGACCCAGTACTTC. Translated: CASSPLAGGKTQYF. This rearrangement joins TRBV4-1 to TRBJ2-5; 9 bases are shared with TRBD2. The junction had 6 bases not matched to a gene; V was cut back by 4 bases and J by 6 bases. CDR3 length: 14 residues. The germline CDR1 and CDR2 sequences are MGHRA and YSYEKL.

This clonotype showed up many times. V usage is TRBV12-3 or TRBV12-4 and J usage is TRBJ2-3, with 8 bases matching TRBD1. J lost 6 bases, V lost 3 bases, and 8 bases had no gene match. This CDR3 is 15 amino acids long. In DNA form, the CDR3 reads TGTGCCAGCAGTTTCACCGGGACAGGTCCGGATACGCAGTATTTT. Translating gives CASSFTGTGPDTQYF.

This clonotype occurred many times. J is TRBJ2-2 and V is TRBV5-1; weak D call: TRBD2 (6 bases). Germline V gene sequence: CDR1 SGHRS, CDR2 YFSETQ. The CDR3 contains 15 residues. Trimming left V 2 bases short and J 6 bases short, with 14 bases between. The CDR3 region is CASSFMQGGPGELFF. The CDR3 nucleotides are TGCGCCAGCAGCTTTATGCAGGGAGGCCCCGGGGAGCTGTTTTTT.

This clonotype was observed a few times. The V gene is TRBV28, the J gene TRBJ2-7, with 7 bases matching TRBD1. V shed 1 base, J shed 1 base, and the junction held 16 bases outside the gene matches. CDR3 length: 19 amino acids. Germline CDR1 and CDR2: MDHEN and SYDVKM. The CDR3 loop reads CASSLSLLQPGQISYEQYF. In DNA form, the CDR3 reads TGTGCCAGCAGTTTATCCCTACTTCAACCGGGACAGATTTCCTACGAGCAGTACTTC.

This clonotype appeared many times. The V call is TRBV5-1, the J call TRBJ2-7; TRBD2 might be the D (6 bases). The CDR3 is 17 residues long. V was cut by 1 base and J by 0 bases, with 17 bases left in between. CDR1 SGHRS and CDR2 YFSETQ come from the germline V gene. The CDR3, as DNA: TGCGCCAGCAGCTTGATGTCCGGGACTCGCGGCTCCTACGAGCAGTACTTC. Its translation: CASSLMSGTRGSYEQYF.

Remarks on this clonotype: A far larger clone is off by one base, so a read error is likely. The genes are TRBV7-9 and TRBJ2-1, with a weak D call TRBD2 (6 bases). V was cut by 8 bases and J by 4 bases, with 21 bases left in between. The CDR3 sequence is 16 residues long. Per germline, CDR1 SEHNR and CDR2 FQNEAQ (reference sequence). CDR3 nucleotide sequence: TGTGCCAGCCAGATGACCTGGCTAGCGCTATACAATGAGCAGTTCTTC. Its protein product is CASQMTWLALYNEQFF.

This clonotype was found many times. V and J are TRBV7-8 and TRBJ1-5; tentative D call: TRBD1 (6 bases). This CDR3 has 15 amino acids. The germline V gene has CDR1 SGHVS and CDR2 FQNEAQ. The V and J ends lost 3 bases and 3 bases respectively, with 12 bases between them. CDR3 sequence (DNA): TGTGCCAGCAGCTTCCATCAGGGGCCCAATCAGCCCCAGCATTTT. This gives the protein CASSFHQGPNQPQHF.

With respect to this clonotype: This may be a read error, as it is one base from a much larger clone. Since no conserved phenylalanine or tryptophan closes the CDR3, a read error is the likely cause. CDR3 sequence (DNA): TGTGCCAGCACCCCACCGGCAGGGGAATCTGAAGCTTTCCTT. Its translation is CASTPPAGESEAFL. The chain links TRBV12-3 or TRBV12-4 to TRBJ1-1; possible D gene TRBD1, 6 bases. CDR3 length: 14 amino acids. Trimming pared 7 bases from V and 6 bases from J, leaving 18 bases between.

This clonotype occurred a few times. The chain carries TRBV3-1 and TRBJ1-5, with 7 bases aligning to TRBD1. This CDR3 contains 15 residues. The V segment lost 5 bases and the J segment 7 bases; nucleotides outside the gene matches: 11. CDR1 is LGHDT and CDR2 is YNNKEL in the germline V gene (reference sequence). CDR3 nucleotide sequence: TGTGCCAGCAGCTCAGGGGGTGCATCGGGGCAGCCCCAGCATTTT. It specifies CASSSGGASGQPQHF.

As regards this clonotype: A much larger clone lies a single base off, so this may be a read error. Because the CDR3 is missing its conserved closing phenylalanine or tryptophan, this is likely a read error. In DNA, the CDR3 is TGTGCCACCAGCAGAGATCAGAGCACAGATACGCAGTATTCT. Amino acid sequence: CATSRDQSTDTQYS. The gene calls are TRBV15 and TRBJ2-3, with no clear D. This CDR3 region has 14 residues. V lost 0 bases and J lost 0, with 4 bases in between. CDR1 is LNHNV and CDR2 is YYDKDF in the germline V gene (reference sequence).

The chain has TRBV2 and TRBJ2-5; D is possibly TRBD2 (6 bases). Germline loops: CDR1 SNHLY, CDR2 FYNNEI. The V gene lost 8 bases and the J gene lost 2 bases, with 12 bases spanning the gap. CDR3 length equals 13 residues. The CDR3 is CASRWGEQETQYF. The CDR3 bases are TGTGCCAGCCGCTGGGGGGAACAAGAGACCCAGTACTTC.

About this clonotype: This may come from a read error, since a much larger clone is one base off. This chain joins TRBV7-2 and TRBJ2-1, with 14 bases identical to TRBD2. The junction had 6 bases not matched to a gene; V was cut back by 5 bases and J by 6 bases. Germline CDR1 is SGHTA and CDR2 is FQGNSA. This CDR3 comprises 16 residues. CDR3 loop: CASSPGLAGAANEQFF. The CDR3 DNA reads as TGTGCCAGCAGCCCGGGACTAGCGGGAGCGGCCAATGAGCAGTTCTTC.

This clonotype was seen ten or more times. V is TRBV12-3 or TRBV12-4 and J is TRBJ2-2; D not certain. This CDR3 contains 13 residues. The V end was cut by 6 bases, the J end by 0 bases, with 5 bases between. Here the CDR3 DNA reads TGTGCCAGCAGCCGCCCGAACACCGGGGAGCTGTTTTTT. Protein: CASSRPNTGELFF.

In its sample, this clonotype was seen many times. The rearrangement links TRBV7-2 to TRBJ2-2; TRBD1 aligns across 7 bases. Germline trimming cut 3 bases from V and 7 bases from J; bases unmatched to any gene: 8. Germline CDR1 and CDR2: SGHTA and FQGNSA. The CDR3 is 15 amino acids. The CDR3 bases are TGTGCCAGCAGCTTCGACAGGGTAAACGGCGGGGAGCTGTTTTTT. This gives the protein CASSFDRVNGGELFF.

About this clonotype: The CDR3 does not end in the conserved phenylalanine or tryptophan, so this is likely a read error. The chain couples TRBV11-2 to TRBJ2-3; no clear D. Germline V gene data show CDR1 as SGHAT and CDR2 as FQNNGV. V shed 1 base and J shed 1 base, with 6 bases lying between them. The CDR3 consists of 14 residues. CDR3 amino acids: CASSLVGRTDTQYS. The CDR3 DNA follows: TGTGCCAGCAGCTTAGTTGGACGCACAGATACGCAGTATTCT.

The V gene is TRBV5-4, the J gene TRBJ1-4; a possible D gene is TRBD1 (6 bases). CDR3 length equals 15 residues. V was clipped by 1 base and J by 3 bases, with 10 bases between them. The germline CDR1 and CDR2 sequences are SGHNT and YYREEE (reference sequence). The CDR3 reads CASSLRAGANEKLFF. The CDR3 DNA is TGTGCCAGCAGCTTGCGTGCAGGGGCTAATGAAAAACTGTTTTTT.

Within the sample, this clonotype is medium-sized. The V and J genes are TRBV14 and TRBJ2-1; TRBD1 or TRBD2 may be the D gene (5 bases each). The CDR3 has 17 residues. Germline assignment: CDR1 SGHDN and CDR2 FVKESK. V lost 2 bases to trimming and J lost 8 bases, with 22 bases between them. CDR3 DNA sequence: TGTGCCAGCAGCCAAATCCGGCAGAGGTGGGGGATCGATGAGCAGTTCTTC. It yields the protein CASSQIRQRWGIDEQFF.

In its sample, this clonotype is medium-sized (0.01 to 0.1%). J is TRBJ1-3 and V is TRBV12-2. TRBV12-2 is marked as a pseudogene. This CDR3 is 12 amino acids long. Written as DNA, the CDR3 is TGTGCAAGTCGCCGGACCAGAAACACCATATATTTT. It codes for CASRRTRNTIYF.

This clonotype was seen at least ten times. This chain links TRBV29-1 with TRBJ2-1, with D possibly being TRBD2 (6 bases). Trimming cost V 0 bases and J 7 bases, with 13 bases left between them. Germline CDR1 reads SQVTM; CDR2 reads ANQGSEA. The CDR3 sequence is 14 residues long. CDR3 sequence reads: CSVEDNSGVNEQFF. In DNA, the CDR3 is TGCAGCGTTGAAGACAACTCGGGGGTGAATGAGCAGTTCTTC.

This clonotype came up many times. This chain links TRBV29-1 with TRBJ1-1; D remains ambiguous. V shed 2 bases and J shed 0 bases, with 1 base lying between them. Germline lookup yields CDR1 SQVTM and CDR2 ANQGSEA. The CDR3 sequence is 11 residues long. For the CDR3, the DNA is TGCAGCGTTGAAATGAACACTGAAGCTTTCTTT. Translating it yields CSVEMNTEAFF.

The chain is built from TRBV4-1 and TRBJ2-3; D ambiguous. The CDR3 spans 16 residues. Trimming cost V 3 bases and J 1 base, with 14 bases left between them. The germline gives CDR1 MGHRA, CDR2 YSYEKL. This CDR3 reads CASSHQPPTGTDTQYF. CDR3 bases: TGCGCCAGCAGCCATCAACCACCCACTGGCACAGATACGCAGTATTTT.

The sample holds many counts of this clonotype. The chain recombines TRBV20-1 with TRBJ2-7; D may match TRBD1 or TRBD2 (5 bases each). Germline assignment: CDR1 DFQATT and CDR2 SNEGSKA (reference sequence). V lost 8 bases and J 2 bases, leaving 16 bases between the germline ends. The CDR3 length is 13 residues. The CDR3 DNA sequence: TGCAGTCCAGGGAGTCCCCACACCTACGAGCAGTACTTC. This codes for CSPGSPHTYEQYF.

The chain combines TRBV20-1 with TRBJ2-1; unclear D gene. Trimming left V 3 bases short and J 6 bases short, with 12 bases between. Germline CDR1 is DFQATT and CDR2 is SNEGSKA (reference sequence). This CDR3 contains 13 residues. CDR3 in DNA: TGCAGTGCTAGCTCCGACGCGGTCAATGAGCAGTTCTTC. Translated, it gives CSASSDAVNEQFF.